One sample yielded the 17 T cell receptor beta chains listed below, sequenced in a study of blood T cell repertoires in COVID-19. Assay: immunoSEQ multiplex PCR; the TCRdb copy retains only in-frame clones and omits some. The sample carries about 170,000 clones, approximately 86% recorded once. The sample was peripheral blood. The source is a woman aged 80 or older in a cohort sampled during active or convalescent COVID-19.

The CDR3 DNA reads TGTGCCAGCAGCCAAGGAAATAGTGTCGGGGAGCTGTTTTTT. Amino acid sequence: CASSQGNSVGELFF. The chain employs TRBV3-1 (or the pseudogene TRBV3-2) and TRBJ2-2; D uncertain. The germline CDR1 and CDR2 sequences are LGHDT and YNNKEL (reference sequence). The CDR3 extends over 14 amino acids. V was cut by 1 base and J by 7 bases, with 10 bases left in between.

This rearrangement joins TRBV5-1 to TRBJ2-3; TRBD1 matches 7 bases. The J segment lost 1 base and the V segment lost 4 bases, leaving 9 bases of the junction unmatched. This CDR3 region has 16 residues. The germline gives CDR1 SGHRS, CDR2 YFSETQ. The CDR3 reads CASSPNRGAGTDTQYF. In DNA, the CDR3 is TGCGCCAGCAGCCCGAACAGGGGCGCCGGCACAGATACGCAGTATTTT.

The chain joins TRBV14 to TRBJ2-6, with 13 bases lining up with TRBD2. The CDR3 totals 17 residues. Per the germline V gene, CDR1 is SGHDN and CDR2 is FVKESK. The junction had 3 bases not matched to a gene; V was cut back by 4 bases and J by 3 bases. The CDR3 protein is CASSRGLAGVGANVLTF. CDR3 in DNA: TGTGCCAGCAGCCGAGGACTAGCGGGAGTTGGGGCCAACGTCCTGACTTTC.

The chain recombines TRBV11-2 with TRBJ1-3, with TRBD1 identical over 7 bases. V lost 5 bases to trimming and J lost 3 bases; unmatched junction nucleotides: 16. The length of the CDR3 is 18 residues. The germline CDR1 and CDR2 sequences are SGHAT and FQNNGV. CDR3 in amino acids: CASSHMGGQIFFGNTIYF. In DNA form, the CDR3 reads TGTGCCAGCAGCCATATGGGGGGACAGATCTTCTTTGGAAACACCATATATTTT.

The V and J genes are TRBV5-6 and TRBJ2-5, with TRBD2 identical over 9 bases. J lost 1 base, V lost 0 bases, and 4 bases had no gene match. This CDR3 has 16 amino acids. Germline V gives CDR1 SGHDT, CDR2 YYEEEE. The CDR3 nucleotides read TGTGCCAGCAGCTTGGGCGGGGGGGCCCCCCAAGAGACCCAGTACTTC. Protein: CASSLGGGAPQETQYF.

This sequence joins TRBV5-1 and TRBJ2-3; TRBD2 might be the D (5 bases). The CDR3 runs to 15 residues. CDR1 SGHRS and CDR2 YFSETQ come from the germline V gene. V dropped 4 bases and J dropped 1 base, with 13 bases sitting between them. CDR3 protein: CASSPDVGGTDTQYF. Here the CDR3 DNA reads TGCGCCAGCAGCCCAGACGTCGGGGGCACAGATACGCAGTATTTT.

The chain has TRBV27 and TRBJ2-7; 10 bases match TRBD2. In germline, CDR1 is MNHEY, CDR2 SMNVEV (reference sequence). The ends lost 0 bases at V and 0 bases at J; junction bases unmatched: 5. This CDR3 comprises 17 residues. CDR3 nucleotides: TGTGCCAGCAGTTTATCCCAACTAGCGGGAAGCTCCTACGAGCAGTACTTC. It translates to CASSLSQLAGSSYEQYF.

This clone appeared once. The chain's CDR3 is CASGRDLGNEQFF. The DNA of the CDR3 is TGTGCTAGCGGGAGGGATTTAGGGAATGAGCAGTTCTTC. V and J are TRBV3-1 (or the pseudogene TRBV3-2) and TRBJ2-1, with 11 bases lining up with TRBD2. The length of the CDR3 is 13 residues. The germline V gene has CDR1 LGHDT and CDR2 YNNKEL (reference sequence).

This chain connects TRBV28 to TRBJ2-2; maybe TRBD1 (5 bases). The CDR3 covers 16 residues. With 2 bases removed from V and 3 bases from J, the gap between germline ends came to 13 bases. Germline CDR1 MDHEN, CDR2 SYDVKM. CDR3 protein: CASSLGAVEHTGELFF. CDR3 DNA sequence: TGTGCCAGCAGTTTAGGGGCAGTTGAGCACACCGGGGAGCTGTTTTTT.

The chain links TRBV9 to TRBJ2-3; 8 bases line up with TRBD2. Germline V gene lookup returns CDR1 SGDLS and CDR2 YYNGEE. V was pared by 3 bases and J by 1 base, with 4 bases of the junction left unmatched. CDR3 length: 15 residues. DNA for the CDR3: TGTGCCAGCAGCGGCCGTAGCGGGGGCACAGATACGCAGTATTTT. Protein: CASSGRSGGTDTQYF.

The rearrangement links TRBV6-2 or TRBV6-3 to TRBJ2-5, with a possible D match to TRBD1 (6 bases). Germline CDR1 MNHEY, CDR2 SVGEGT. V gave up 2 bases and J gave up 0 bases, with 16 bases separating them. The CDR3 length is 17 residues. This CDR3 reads CASSYMSRTDYQETQYF. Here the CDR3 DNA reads TGTGCCAGCAGTTACATGAGTCGGACAGATTACCAAGAGACCCAGTACTTC.

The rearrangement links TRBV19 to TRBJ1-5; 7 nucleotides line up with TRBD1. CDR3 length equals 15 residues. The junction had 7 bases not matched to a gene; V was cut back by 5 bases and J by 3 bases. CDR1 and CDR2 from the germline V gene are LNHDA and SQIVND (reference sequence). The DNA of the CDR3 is TGTGCCAGTAGTGGATGGGACAGCAACAATCAGCCCCAGCATTTT. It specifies CASSGWDSNNQPQHF.

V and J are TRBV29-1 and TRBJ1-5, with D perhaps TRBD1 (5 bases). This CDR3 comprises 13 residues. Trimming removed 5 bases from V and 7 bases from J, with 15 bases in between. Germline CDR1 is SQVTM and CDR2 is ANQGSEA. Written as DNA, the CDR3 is TGCAGCGTTCGGGGGATGGGGGGACAGCCCCAGCATTTT. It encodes CSVRGMGGQPQHF. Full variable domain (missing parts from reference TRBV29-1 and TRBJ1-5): SAVISQKPSRDICQRGTSLTIQCQVDSQVTMMFWYRQQPGQSLTLIATANQGSEATYESGFVIDKFPISRPNLTFSTLTVSNMSPEDSSIYLCSVRGMGGQPQHFGDGTRLSIL.

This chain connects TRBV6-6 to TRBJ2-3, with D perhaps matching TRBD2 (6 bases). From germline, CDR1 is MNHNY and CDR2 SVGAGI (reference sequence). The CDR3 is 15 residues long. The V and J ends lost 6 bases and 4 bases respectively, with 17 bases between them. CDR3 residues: CASSLRQTSSDTQYF. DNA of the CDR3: TGTGCCAGCAGCCTACGCCAGACTAGTTCAGATACGCAGTATTTT.

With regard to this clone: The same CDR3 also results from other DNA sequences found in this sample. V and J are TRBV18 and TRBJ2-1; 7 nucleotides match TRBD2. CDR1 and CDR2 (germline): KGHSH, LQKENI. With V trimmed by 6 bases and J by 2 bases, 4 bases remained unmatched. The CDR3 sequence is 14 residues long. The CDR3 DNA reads TGTGCCAGCTCTCCCGGGACTACCTACAATGAGCAGTTCTTC. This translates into CASSPGTTYNEQFF.

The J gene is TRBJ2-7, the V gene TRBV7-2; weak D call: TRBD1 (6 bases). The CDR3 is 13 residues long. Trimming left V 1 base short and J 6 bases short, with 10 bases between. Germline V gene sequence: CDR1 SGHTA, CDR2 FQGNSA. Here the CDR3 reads CASSLDRVGEQYF. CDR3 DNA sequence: TGTGCCAGCAGCTTAGACAGGGTGGGCGAGCAGTACTTC.

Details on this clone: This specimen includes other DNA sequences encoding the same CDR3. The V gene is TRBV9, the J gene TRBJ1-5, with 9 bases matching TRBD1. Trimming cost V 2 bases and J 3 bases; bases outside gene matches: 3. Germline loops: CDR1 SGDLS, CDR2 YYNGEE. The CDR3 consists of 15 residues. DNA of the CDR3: TGTGCCAGCAGCGTTGGACAGGGGTTCAATCAGCCCCAGCATTTT. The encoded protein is CASSVGQGFNQPQHF.